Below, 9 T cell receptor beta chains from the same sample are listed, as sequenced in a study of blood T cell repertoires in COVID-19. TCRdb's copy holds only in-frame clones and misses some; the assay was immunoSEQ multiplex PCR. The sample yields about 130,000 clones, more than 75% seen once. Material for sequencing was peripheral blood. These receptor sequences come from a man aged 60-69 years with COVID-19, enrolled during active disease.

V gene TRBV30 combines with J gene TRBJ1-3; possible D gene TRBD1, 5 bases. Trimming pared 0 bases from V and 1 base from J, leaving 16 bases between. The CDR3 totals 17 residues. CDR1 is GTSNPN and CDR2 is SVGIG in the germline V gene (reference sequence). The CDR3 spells CAWSVLRRGWSGNTIYF. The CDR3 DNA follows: TGTGCCTGGAGTGTACTTCGTAGGGGATGGTCTGGAAACACCATATATTTT.

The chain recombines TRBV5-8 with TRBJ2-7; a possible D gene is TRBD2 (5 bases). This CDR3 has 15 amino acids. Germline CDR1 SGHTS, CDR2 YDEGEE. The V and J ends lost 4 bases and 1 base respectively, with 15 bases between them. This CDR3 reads CASSPPERRSYEQYF. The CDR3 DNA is TGTGCCAGCAGCCCCCCGGAGAGGAGGTCCTACGAGCAGTACTTC.

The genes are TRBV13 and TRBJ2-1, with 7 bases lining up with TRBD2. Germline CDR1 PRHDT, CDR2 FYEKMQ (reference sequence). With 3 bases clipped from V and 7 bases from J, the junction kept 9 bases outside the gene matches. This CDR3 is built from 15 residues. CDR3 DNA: TGTGCCAGCAGCTTTTTAACGGGAGGAGGTAATGAGCAGTTCTTC. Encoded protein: CASSFLTGGGNEQFF.

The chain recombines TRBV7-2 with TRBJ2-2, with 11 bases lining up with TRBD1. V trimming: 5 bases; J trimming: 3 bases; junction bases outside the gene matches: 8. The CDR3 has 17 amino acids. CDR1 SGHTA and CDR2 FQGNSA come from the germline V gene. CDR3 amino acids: CASSPRTGGMDTGELFF. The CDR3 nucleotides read TGTGCCAGCAGCCCTCGGACAGGGGGCATGGACACCGGGGAGCTGTTTTTT.

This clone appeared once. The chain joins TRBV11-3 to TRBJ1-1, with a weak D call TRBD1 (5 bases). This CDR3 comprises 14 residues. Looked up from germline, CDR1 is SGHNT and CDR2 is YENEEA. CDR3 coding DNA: TGTGCGATCCGGACAAAGGAACCGAACACTGAAGCTTTCTTT. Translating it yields CAIRTKEPNTEAFF.

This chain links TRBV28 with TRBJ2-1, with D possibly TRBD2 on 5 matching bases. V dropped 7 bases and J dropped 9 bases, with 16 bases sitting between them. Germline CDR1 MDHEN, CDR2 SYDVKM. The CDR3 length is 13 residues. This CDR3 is CASTRVGVGEQFF. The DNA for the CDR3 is TGTGCCAGCACCCGAGTGGGAGTCGGTGAGCAGTTCTTC.

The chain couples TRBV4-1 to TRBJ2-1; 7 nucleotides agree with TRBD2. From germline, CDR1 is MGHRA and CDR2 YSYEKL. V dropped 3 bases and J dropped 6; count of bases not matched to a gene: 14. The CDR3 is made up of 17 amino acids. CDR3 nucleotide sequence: TGCGCCAGCAGCCAGCCTACGCTCTTGCGGGAGCTCAATGAGCAGTTCTTC. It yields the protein CASSQPTLLRELNEQFF.

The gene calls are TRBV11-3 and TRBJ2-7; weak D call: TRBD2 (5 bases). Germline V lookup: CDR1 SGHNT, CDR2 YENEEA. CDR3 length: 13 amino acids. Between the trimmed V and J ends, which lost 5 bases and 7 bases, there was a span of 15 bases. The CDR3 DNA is TGTGCCAGCAGCCCCTTTGATAGAGGGGAGCAGTACTTC. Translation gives CASSPFDRGEQYF.

CDR3 DNA sequence: TGTGCCAGCAGTTTCTTTCCCCGCGAGGGATCACCCCTCCACTTT. It yields the protein CASSFFPREGSPLHF. The V gene is TRBV27, the J gene TRBJ1-6, with D hard to call. Trimming stripped 3 bases from V and 10 bases from J, with 16 bases between. The CDR3 has 15 residues. Germline V gene lookup returns CDR1 MNHEY and CDR2 SMNVEV (reference sequence).